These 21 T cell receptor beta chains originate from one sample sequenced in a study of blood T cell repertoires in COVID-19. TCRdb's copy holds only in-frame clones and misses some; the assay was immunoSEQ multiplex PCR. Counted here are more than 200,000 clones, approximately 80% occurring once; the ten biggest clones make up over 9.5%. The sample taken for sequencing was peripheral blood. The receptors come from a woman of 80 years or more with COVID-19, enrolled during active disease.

Written as DNA, the CDR3 is TGTGCCAGCAGCTTTTCGCTACAGGGCGATGGCTACACCTTC. It yields the protein CASSFSLQGDGYTF. The genes are TRBV11-2 and TRBJ1-2; D may be TRBD1 (6 bases). CDR3 length: 14 residues. Trimming removed 3 bases from V and 6 bases from J, with 14 bases in between. Germline V CDR1 and CDR2: SGHAT, FQNNGV.

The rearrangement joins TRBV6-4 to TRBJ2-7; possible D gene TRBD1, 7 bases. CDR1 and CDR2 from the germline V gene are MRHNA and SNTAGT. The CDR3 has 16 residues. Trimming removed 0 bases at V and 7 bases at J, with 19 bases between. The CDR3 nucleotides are TGTGCCAGCAGTGACTCTGACCTTCCAGGGGGGTGGGAGCAGTACGTC. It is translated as CASSDSDLPGGWEQYV.

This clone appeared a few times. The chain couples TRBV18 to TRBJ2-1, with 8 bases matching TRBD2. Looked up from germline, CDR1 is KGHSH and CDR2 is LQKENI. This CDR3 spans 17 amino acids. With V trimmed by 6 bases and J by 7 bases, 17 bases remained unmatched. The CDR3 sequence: CASSPTGGPVGRNEQFF. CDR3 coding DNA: TGTGCCAGCTCGCCTACGGGGGGGCCTGTCGGACGTAATGAGCAGTTCTTC.

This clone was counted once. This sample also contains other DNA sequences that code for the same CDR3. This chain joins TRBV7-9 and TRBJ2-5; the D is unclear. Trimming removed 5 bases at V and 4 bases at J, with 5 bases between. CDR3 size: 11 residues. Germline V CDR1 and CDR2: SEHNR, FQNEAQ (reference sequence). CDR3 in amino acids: CASSPLETQYF. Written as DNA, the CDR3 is TGTGCCAGCAGCCCCTTAGAGACCCAGTACTTC.

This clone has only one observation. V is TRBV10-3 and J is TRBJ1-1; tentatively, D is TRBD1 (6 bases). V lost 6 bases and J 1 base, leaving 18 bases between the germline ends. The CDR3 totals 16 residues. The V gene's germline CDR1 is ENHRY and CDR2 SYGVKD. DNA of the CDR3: TGTGCCATCAGCCCCCTGACAGGCCGAAAGAACACTGAAGCTTTCTTT. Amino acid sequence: CAISPLTGRKNTEAFF.

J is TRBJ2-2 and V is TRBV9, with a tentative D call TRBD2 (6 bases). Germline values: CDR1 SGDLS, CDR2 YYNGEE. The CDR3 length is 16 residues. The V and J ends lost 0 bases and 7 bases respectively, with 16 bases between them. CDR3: CASSVVSNHGGGELFF. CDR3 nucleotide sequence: TGTGCCAGCAGCGTAGTTAGTAATCACGGGGGCGGGGAGCTGTTTTTT. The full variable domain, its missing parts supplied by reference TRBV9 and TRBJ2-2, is DSGVTQTPKHLITATGQRVTLRCSPRSGDLSVYWYQQSLDQGLQFLIQYYNGEERAKGNILERFSAQQFPDLHSELNLSSLELGDSALYFCASSVVSNHGGGELFFGEGSRLTVL.

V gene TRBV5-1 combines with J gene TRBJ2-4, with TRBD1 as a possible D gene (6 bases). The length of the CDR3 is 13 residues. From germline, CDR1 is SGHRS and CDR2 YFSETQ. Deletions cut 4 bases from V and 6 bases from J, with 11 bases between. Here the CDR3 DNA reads TGCGCCAGCAGCGCTACAGGGACAAACATTCAGTACTTC. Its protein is CASSATGTNIQYF.

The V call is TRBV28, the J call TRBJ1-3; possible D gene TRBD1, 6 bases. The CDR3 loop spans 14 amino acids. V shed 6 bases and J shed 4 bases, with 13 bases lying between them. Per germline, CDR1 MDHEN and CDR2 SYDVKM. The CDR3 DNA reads TGTGCCAGCAGCCGCAAGACAGGAGGAAACACCATATATTTT. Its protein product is CASSRKTGGNTIYF.

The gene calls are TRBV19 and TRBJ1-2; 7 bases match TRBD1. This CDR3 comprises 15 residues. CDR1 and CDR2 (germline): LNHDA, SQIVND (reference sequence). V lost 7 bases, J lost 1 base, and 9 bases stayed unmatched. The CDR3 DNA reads TGTGCCAGTATCCTAGGGGACAGCCTTAACTATGGCTACACCTTC. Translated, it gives CASILGDSLNYGYTF.

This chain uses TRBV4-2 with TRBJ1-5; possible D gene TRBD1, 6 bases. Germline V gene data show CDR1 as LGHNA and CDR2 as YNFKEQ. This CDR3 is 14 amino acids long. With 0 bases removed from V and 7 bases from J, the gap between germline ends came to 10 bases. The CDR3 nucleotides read TGTGCCAGCAGCCAAGAGGGGGCAGGGCAGCCCCAGCATTTT. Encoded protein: CASSQEGAGQPQHF.

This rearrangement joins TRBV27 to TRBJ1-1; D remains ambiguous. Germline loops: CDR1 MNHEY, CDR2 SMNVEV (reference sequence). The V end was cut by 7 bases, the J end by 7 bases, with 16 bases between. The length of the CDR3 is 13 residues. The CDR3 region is CASTPGGGNEAFF. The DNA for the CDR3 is TGTGCCAGCACCCCAGGAGGAGGCAATGAAGCTTTCTTT.

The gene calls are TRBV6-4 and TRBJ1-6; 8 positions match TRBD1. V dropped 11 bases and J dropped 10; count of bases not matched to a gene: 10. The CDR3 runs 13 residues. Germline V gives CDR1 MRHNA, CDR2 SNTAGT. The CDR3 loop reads CAGTGTGFSPLHF. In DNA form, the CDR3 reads TGTGCCGGGACCGGGACAGGCTTCTCACCCCTCCACTTT.

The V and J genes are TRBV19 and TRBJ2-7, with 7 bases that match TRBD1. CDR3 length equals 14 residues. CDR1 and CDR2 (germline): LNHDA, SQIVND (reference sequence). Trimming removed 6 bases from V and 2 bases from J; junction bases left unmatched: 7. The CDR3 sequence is CASRLTGEAYEQYF. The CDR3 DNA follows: TGTGCCAGTAGACTCACAGGGGAAGCCTACGAGCAGTACTTC. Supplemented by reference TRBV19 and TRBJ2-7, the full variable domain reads DGGITQSPKYLFRKEGQNVTLSCEQNLNHDAMYWYRQDPGQGLRLIYYSQIVNDFQKGDIAEGYSVSREKKESFPLTVTSAQKNPTAFYLCASRLTGEAYEQYFGPGTRLTVT.

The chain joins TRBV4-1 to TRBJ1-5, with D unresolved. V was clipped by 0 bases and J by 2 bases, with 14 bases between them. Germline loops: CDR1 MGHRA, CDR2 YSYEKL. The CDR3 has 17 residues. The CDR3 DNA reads TGCGCCAGCAGCCAAGATCTCACTGAACGAGGCAATCAGCCCCAGCATTTT. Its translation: CASSQDLTERGNQPQHF.

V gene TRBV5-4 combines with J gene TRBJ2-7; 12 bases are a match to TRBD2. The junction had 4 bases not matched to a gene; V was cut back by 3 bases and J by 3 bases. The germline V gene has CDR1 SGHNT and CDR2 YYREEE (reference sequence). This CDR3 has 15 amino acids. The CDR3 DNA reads TGTGCCAGCAGCTCCGGACTAGCGGGATACTACGAGCAGTACTTC. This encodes CASSSGLAGYYEQYF.

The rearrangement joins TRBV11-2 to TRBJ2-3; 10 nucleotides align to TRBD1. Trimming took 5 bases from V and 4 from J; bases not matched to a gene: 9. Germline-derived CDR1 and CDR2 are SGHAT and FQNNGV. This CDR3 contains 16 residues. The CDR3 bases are TGTGCCAGCAGCGGCCGACAGGGGGCGCAGGCAGATACGCAGTATTTT. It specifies CASSGRQGAQADTQYF.

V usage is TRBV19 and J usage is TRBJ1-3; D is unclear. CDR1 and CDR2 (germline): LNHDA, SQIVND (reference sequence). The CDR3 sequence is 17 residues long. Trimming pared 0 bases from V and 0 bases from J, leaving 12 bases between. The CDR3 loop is CASSIDFGAHSGNTIYF. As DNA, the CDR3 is TGTGCCAGTAGTATAGATTTTGGAGCTCACTCTGGAAACACCATATATTTT.

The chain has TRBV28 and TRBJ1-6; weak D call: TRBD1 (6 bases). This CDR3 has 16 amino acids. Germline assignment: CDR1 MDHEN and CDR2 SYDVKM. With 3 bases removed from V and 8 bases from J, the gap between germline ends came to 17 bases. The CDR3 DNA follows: TGTGCCAGCAGTTTTTCGGGGGGCCCGCGGGATTCACCCCTCCACTTT. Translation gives CASSFSGGPRDSPLHF.

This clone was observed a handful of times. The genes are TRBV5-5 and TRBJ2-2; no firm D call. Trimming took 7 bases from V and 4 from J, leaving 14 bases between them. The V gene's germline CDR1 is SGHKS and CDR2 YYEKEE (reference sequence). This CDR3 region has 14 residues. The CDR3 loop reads CASLRSSITGELFF. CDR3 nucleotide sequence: TGTGCCAGCCTACGCTCCTCGATCACCGGGGAGCTGTTTTTT.

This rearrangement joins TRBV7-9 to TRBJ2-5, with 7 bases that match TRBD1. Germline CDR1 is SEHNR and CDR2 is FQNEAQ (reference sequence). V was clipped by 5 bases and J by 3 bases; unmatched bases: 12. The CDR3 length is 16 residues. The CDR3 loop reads CASSPWGKQGKETQYF. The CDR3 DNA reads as TGTGCCAGCAGCCCGTGGGGAAAACAGGGGAAAGAGACCCAGTACTTC.

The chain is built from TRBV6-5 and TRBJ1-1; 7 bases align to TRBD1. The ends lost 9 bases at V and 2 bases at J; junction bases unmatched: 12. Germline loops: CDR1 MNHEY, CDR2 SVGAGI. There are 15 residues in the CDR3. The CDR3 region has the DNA TGTGCCAGTAAAGGAGGGGGCGTCGGAAACACTGAAGCTTTCTTT. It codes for CASKGGGVGNTEAFF.